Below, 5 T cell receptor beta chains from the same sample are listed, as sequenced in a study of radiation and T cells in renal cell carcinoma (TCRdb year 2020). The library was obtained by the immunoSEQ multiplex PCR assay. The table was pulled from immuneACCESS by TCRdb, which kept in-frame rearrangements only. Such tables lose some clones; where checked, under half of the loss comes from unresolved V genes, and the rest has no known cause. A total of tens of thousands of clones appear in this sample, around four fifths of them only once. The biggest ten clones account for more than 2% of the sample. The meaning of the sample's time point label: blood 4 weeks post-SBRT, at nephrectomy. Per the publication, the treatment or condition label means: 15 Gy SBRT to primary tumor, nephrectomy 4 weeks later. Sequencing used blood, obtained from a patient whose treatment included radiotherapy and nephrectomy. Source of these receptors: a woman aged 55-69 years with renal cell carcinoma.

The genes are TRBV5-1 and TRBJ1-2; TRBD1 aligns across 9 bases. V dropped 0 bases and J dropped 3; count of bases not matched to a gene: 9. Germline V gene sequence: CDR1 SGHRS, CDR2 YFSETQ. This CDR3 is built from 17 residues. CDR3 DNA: TGCGCCAGCAGCTTGGCTGGGACAGGGCAGATCCACTATGGCTACACCTTC. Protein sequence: CASSLAGTGQIHYGYTF.

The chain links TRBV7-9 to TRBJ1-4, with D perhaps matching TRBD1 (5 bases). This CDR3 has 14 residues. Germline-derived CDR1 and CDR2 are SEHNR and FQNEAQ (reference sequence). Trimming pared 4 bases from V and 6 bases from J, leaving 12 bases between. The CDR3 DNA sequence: TGTGCCAGCAGCTCGACAGATGCAGATGAAAAACTGTTTTTT. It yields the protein CASSSTDADEKLFF.

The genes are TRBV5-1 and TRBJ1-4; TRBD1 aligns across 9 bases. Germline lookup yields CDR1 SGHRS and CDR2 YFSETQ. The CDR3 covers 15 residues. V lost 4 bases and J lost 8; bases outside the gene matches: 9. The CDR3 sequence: CASSVDRGRWEKLFF. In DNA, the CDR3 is TGCGCCAGCAGCGTCGACAGGGGGAGGTGGGAAAAACTGTTTTTT.

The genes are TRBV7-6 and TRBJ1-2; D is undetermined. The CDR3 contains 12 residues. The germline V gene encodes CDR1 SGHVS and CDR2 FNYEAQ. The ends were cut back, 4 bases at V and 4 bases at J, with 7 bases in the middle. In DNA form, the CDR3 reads TGTGCCAGCAGCTCGTCCCCCTATGGCTACACCTTC. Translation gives CASSSSPYGYTF.

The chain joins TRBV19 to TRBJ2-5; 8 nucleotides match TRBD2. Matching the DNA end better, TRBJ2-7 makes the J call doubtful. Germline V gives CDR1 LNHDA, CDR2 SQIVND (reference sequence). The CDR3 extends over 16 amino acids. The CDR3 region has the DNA TGTGCCAGTAGTATAGGGGGGAGCGGGAGCTCCTACGAGCAGTACTTC. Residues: CASSIGGSGSSYEQYF.